Below, 23 T cell receptor beta chains from the same sample are listed, as sequenced in a study of CD8 T cells in Susac syndrome. It was with random hexamers that about 0.45 to 1 ug RNA was reverse transcribed. In TCRdb, the immunoSEQ multiplex PCR reads were re-called with MiXCR into one record per CDR3 protein. The data contain roughly 120,000 distinct CDR3 sequences, more than 90% of them singletons. The source material was CD4+ T cells from PBMCs. These receptors were collected from a human donor in good health.

This chain uses TRBV6-6 with TRBJ1-5; TRBD1 might be the D (5 bases). The CDR3 extends over 13 amino acids. Germline CDR1 reads MNHNY; CDR2 reads SVGAGI (reference sequence). The V and J ends lost 5 bases and 2 bases respectively, with 7 bases between them. CDR3 sequence reads: CASSQQGNQPQHF. DNA of the CDR3: TGTGCCAGCAGTCAACAGGGCAATCAGCCCCAGCATTTT.

This clonotype showed up just once. V and J are TRBV19 and TRBJ1-5; possible D gene TRBD1, 5 bases. The CDR3 is 14 residues long. Trimming pared 3 bases from V and 5 bases from J, leaving 11 bases between. The germline V gene has CDR1 LNHDA and CDR2 SQIVND (reference sequence). The CDR3 DNA reads as TGTGCCAGTAGTATCTTCGGGGACTATCAGCCCCAGCATTTT. Protein: CASSIFGDYQPQHF. Using reference TRBV19 and TRBJ1-5 for the parts outside the CDR3, the full variable domain is DGGITQSPKYLFRKEGQNVTLSCEQNLNHDAMYWYRQDPGQGLRLIYYSQIVNDFQKGDIAEGYSVSREKKESFPLTVTSAQKNPTAFYLCASSIFGDYQPQHFGDGTRLSIL.

This chain joins TRBV20-1 and TRBJ2-3, with 7 bases lining up with TRBD1. CDR1 is DFQATT and CDR2 is SNEGSKA in the germline V gene (reference sequence). Unmatched junction bases numbered 14, after V lost 6 bases and J lost 2 bases. This CDR3 is built from 16 residues. The CDR3 region has the DNA TGCAGTGCCCTAGATCCGACAGGGTCGAACACAGATACGCAGTATTTT. The encoded protein is CSALDPTGSNTDTQYF.

The chain combines TRBV20-1 with TRBJ2-1, with 13 bases lining up with TRBD2. Per germline, CDR1 DFQATT and CDR2 SNEGSKA (reference sequence). The CDR3 extends over 14 amino acids. V dropped 5 bases and J dropped 6; count of bases not matched to a gene: 4. CDR3 sequence: CSAPWTSGSNEQFF. The DNA for the CDR3 is TGCAGTGCTCCCTGGACTAGCGGGAGCAATGAGCAGTTCTTC.

The chain carries TRBV4-3 and TRBJ2-1, with D hard to call. Germline CDR1 is LGHNA and CDR2 is YSLEER. V was shortened by 0 bases and J by 4 bases, with 7 bases between the two germline ends. The CDR3 is made up of 14 amino acids. The CDR3 DNA is TGCGCCAGCAGCCAAGAGACGTATTACAATGAGCAGTTCTTC. It is translated as CASSQETYYNEQFF.

The rearrangement uses TRBV12-3 or TRBV12-4 and TRBJ2-2; D gene unclear. Between the trimmed V and J ends, which lost 5 bases and 2 bases, there was a span of 9 bases. This CDR3 contains 14 residues. In DNA form, the CDR3 reads TGTGCCAGCAGTAGGGCCTCCAACACCGGGGAGCTGTTTTTT. Amino acids: CASSRASNTGELFF.

The V call is TRBV5-1, the J call TRBJ2-2; D not certain. CDR3 length: 13 residues. Trimming removed 0 bases at V and 3 bases at J, with 3 bases between. Germline V CDR1 and CDR2: SGHRS, YFSETQ. In DNA, the CDR3 is TGCGCCAGCAGCTTGGCCGACACCGGGGAGCTGTTTTTT. Translated: CASSLADTGELFF.

The chain recombines TRBV29-1 with TRBJ1-3; D is ambiguous. The germline V gene has CDR1 SQVTM and CDR2 ANQGSEA. V gave up 7 bases and J gave up 0 bases, with 4 bases separating them. The length of the CDR3 is 11 residues. CDR3 residues: CSANSGNTIYF. Written as DNA, the CDR3 is TGCAGCGCAAACTCTGGAAACACCATATATTTT.

J is TRBJ2-5 and V is TRBV20-1; the D gene is possibly TRBD2 (6 bases). CDR1 is DFQATT and CDR2 is SNEGSKA in the germline V gene (reference sequence). The CDR3 sequence is 13 residues long. V lost 3 bases to trimming and J lost 1 base, with 9 bases between them. The CDR3 loop is CSARDSGQETQYF. The CDR3 DNA sequence: TGCAGTGCTAGGGATAGCGGCCAAGAGACCCAGTACTTC.

This chain links TRBV5-1 with TRBJ2-7, with 9 nucleotides matching TRBD2. CDR1 and CDR2 from the germline V gene are SGHRS and YFSETQ. V was pared by 0 bases and J by 3 bases, with 1 base of the junction left unmatched. CDR3 size: 14 residues. In DNA form, the CDR3 reads TGCGCCAGCAGCTTGGGTAGCGGGAGCTACGAGCAGTACTTC. Protein product: CASSLGSGSYEQYF. Filled out from reference TRBV5-1 and TRBJ2-7, the complete variable domain reads KAGVTQTPRYLIKTRGQQVTLSCSPISGHRSVSWYQQTPGQGLQFLFEYFSETQRNKGNFPGRFSGRQFSNSRSEMNVSTLELGDSALYLCASSLGSGSYEQYFGPGTRLTVT.

V and J are TRBV4-2 and TRBJ2-7; TRBD2 aligns across 10 bases. The CDR3 consists of 15 residues. V lost 1 base and J lost 4; bases outside the gene matches: 4. Per germline, CDR1 LGHNA and CDR2 YNFKEQ. In DNA form, the CDR3 reads TGTGCCAGCAGCCAAGCGACTAGCGGGTCTTACGAGCAGTACTTC. It translates to CASSQATSGSYEQYF.

The chain is built from TRBV5-5 and TRBJ1-5; D is undetermined. The ends were cut back, 0 bases at V and 3 bases at J, with 10 bases in the middle. This CDR3 has 15 residues. Germline CDR1 reads SGHKS; CDR2 reads YYEKEE (reference sequence). CDR3 sequence (DNA): TGTGCCAGCAGCTTGGTGGTAGGTTACAATCAGCCCCAGCATTTT. Its protein is CASSLVVGYNQPQHF.

The CDR3 DNA reads as TGTGCCAGCAGAGGTTATAGCGGGTCGTCGGACAGGGAGCTGTTTTTT. It encodes CASRGYSGSSDRELFF. The V gene is TRBV5-4, the J gene TRBJ2-2; 7 nucleotides line up with TRBD2. J gave up 9 bases and V 5 bases, and 16 bases lay outside the gene matches. The CDR3 has 16 residues. The germline V gene has CDR1 SGHNT and CDR2 YYREEE (reference sequence).

The genes are TRBV30 and TRBJ1-4, with 7 bases aligning to TRBD1. The germline V gene has CDR1 GTSNPN and CDR2 SVGIG (reference sequence). V trimming: 2 bases; J trimming: 0 bases; junction bases outside the gene matches: 6. The CDR3 contains 16 residues. The DNA of the CDR3 is TGTGCCTGGAGTTTTGCAGGGGGTACAACTAATGAAAAACTGTTTTTT. Residues: CAWSFAGGTTNEKLFF.

The rearrangement joins TRBV29-1 to TRBJ1-1, with a tentative D call TRBD1 (6 bases). Germline V gene lookup returns CDR1 SQVTM and CDR2 ANQGSEA. The germline V and J ends were trimmed by 7 bases and 8 bases, with 14 bases remaining between them. This CDR3 has 11 residues. This CDR3 reads CSAPTGQEAFF. Written as DNA, the CDR3 is TGCAGCGCTCCAACAGGGCAAGAAGCTTTCTTT.

This chain links TRBV10-3 with TRBJ1-1; D may be TRBD1 (6 bases). With 8 bases removed from V and 0 bases from J, the gap between germline ends came to 10 bases. Germline lookup yields CDR1 ENHRY and CDR2 SYGVKD. The CDR3 runs to 13 residues. The CDR3 protein is CAIGDIMNTEAFF. The CDR3 DNA is TGTGCCATCGGGGACATCATGAACACTGAAGCTTTCTTT.

V usage is TRBV6-2 or TRBV6-3 and J usage is TRBJ1-2; tentative D call: TRBD1 (5 bases). Trimming removed 0 bases from V and 7 bases from J, with 12 bases in between. The CDR3 length is 14 residues. Germline CDR1 and CDR2: MNHEY and SVGEGT. CDR3 nucleotides: TGTGCCAGCAGTTACTCAACCAGGGCCAGTGGCTACACCTTC. It specifies CASSYSTRASGYTF.

This clonotype turned up a few times. This rearrangement joins TRBV12-3 or TRBV12-4 to TRBJ2-7, with TRBD2 matching over 9 bases. The CDR3 is made up of 15 amino acids. J lost 2 bases, V lost 0 bases, and 2 bases had no gene match. Here the CDR3 reads CASSLAAGGPYEQYF. The CDR3 DNA reads as TGTGCCAGCAGTTTAGCAGCGGGAGGACCCTACGAGCAGTACTTC.

V gene TRBV20-1 combines with J gene TRBJ2-7; 12 bases agree with TRBD1. The CDR3 loop spans 15 amino acids. The ends lost 5 bases at V and 1 base at J; junction bases unmatched: 6. Per germline, CDR1 DFQATT and CDR2 SNEGSKA (reference sequence). The CDR3 loop reads CSAGGTGGSSYEQYF. The CDR3 nucleotides read TGCAGTGCTGGTGGGACAGGGGGCTCGTCCTACGAGCAGTACTTC.

The V gene is TRBV20-1, the J gene TRBJ2-7; possibly TRBD1 for D (5 bases). Germline loops: CDR1 DFQATT, CDR2 SNEGSKA (reference sequence). The ends were cut back, 4 bases at V and 4 bases at J, with 14 bases in the middle. This CDR3 comprises 13 residues. In DNA, the CDR3 is TGCAGTGCTACCCGAGGACCAGGGTACGAGCAGTACTTC. It yields the protein CSATRGPGYEQYF.

The rearrangement links TRBV5-1 to TRBJ2-1; D possibly matches TRBD1 or TRBD2 (6 bases each). Trimming pared 4 bases from V and 7 bases from J, leaving 18 bases between. Germline-derived CDR1 and CDR2 are SGHRS and YFSETQ. The CDR3 spans 15 residues. CDR3 loop: CASSARGGSKNEQFF. The CDR3, as DNA: TGCGCCAGCAGCGCGAGAGGGGGGTCAAAGAATGAGCAGTTCTTC.

As DNA, the CDR3 is TGTGCCAGCAGTCCCGGGGGAGTGACAGGGGGTAACACTGAAGCTTTCTTT. It yields the protein CASSPGGVTGGNTEAFF. This rearrangement joins TRBV12-3 or TRBV12-4 to TRBJ1-1; 9 bases agree with TRBD1. V was pared by 5 bases and J by 2 bases, with 12 bases of the junction left unmatched. The CDR3 consists of 17 residues.

The J gene is TRBJ2-1, the V gene TRBV2; 7 positions agree with TRBD2. The CDR3 loop spans 15 amino acids. V gave up 6 bases and J gave up 0 bases; unmatched junction bases: 5. CDR1 is SNHLY, CDR2 FYNNEI, per germline. The CDR3 loop reads CASSREGSSYNEQFF. The CDR3 DNA is TGTGCCAGCAGCAGGGAGGGGAGCTCCTACAATGAGCAGTTCTTC. The variable domain in full, with the rest retrieved from reference TRBV2 and TRBJ2-1, is EPEVTQTPSHQVTQMGQEVILRCVPISNHLYFYWYRQILGQKVEFLVSFYNNEISEKSEIFDDQFSVERPDGSNFTLKIRSTKLEDSAMYFCASSREGSSYNEQFFGPGTRLTVL.